Each of the 28 T cell receptor beta chains below was sequenced from the same sample in a study of cytomegalovirus exposure and HLA in healthy donors. The primer mix had 60 Vbeta and 13 Jbeta primers. Only in-frame clones appear in the TCRdb table, and some are missing; sequencing was by immunoSEQ multiplex PCR. Among roughly 180,000 clones listed, 70% to 80% were seen once. Sequenced sample: PBMCs. All receptors derive from a woman aged 55-70 years in good health and CMV-seropositive.

This chain joins TRBV9 and TRBJ2-5; TRBD1 agrees at 10 bases. Per germline, CDR1 SGDLS and CDR2 YYNGEE. The CDR3 has 16 residues. Trimming took 1 base from V and 5 from J; bases not matched to a gene: 8. The CDR3, as DNA: TGTGCCAGCAGCGTAAGGGGCGGGGGACAGGGGGAGACCCAGTACTTC. It encodes CASSVRGGGQGETQYF.

J is TRBJ1-4 and V is TRBV30; D is ambiguous. CDR3 length equals 15 residues. Germline V lookup: CDR1 GTSNPN, CDR2 SVGIG (reference sequence). With 0 bases removed from V and 0 bases from J, the gap between germline ends came to 8 bases. The CDR3: CAWSVFQATNEKLFF. CDR3 bases: TGTGCCTGGAGTGTATTTCAGGCAACTAATGAAAAACTGTTTTTT.

The V and J genes are TRBV5-4 and TRBJ2-1, with D possibly matching TRBD1 (5 bases). This CDR3 region has 12 residues. The germline CDR1 and CDR2 sequences are SGHNT and YYREEE (reference sequence). V shed 4 bases and J shed 9 bases, with 11 bases lying between them. CDR3 in DNA: TGTGCCAGCAGCCCCGACAGCAGTGAGCAGTTCTTC. It is translated as CASSPDSSEQFF.

V gene TRBV4-3 combines with J gene TRBJ1-2; tentatively, D is TRBD1 (5 bases). Germline V gene sequence: CDR1 LGHNA, CDR2 YSLEER. V lost 3 bases, J lost 6 bases, and 14 bases lay in between. The CDR3 is 14 residues long. The CDR3 protein is CASSHPSRVNGYTF. CDR3 in DNA: TGCGCCAGCAGCCATCCGAGCAGGGTGAATGGCTACACCTTC.

This clone occurred a few times. The chain joins TRBV9 to TRBJ2-7, with 8 bases that match TRBD1. With V trimmed by 0 bases and J by 4 bases, 6 bases remained unmatched. The CDR3 length is 15 residues. CDR1 is SGDLS, CDR2 YYNGEE, per germline. CDR3 DNA: TGTGCCAGCAGCGTAGGGAACAGGGGGTATTACGAGCAGTACTTC. It translates to CASSVGNRGYYEQYF.

The chain combines TRBV28 with TRBJ2-1, with D possibly TRBD1 on 6 matching bases. Germline CDR1 is MDHEN and CDR2 is SYDVKM. The CDR3 runs 16 residues. The germline V and J ends were trimmed by 7 bases and 2 bases, with 18 bases remaining between them. Here the CDR3 reads CASILSSGTPYNEQFF. CDR3 in DNA: TGTGCCAGCATTCTCTCCTCGGGGACACCCTACAATGAGCAGTTCTTC. Based on the CDR3 plus reference TRBV28 and TRBJ2-1, the full variable domain is DVKVTQSSRYLVKRTGEKVFLECVQDMDHENMFWYRQDPGLGLRLIYFSYDVKMKEKGDIPEGYSVSREKKERFSLILESASTNQTSMYLCASILSSGTPYNEQFFGPGTRLTVL.

The chain uses TRBV19 and TRBJ1-4; a weak D match, TRBD1 (6 bases). Trimming shortened V by 5 bases and J by 8 bases, and 27 bases separated the two germline ends. Germline loops: CDR1 LNHDA, CDR2 SQIVND (reference sequence). The CDR3 has 18 amino acids. CDR3 coding DNA: TGTGCCAGTAGTTCCTCCCCCACCGCTTTATGGACAGAGGAAAAACTGTTTTTT. Residues: CASSSSPTALWTEEKLFF.

The chain joins TRBV9 to TRBJ2-4, with 10 bases identical to TRBD1. Germline V gene data show CDR1 as SGDLS and CDR2 as YYNGEE. The CDR3 consists of 15 residues. J was trimmed by 9 bases and V by 1 base; bases with no gene match: 7. The CDR3 bases are TGTGCCAGCAGCGTATCGACAGGGGGCGCGATCATTCAGTACTTC. Residues: CASSVSTGGAIIQYF.

This clone was seen more than once but under ten times. The DNA of the CDR3 is TGTGCCAGCAGCCAAGAGCCGGGTCGAGGAGAGACCCAGTACTTC. Translation gives CASSQEPGRGETQYF. V is TRBV14 and J is TRBJ2-5; no clear D gene. Germline V gene data show CDR1 as SGHDN and CDR2 as FVKESK. This CDR3 spans 15 amino acids. Trimming left V 0 bases short and J 4 bases short, with 12 bases between. The full variable domain, with the rest looked up from reference TRBV14 and TRBJ2-5, is EAGVTQFPSHSVIEKGQTVTLRCDPISGHDNLYWYRRVMGKEIKFLLHFVKESKQDESGMPNNRFLAERTGGTYSTLKVQPAELEDSGVYFCASSQEPGRGETQYFGPGTRLLVL.

The chain links TRBV5-1 to TRBJ1-1, with a weak D call TRBD1 (6 bases). The germline CDR1 and CDR2 sequences are SGHRS and YFSETQ. The CDR3 loop spans 14 amino acids. V gave up 0 bases and J gave up 1 base, with 7 bases separating them. The CDR3 sequence: CASSLAGANTEAFF. As DNA, the CDR3 is TGCGCCAGCAGCTTGGCAGGGGCGAACACTGAAGCTTTCTTT.

The chain has TRBV14 and TRBJ2-2; D remains ambiguous. This CDR3 has 13 amino acids. Looked up from germline, CDR1 is SGHDN and CDR2 is FVKESK. Trimming removed 2 bases at V and 11 bases at J, with 12 bases between. The CDR3 loop is CASSQTSYSELFF. In DNA, the CDR3 is TGTGCCAGCAGCCAAACCTCCTACAGCGAGCTGTTTTTT. Drawing the rest from reference TRBV14 and TRBJ2-2, the complete variable domain is EAGVTQFPSHSVIEKGQTVTLRCDPISGHDNLYWYRRVMGKEIKFLLHFVKESKQDESGMPNNRFLAERTGGTYSTLKVQPAELEDSGVYFCASSQTSYSELFFGEGSRLTVL.

This sequence joins TRBV6-5 and TRBJ2-5, with 7 bases matching TRBD1. This CDR3 has 15 amino acids. V was clipped by 5 bases and J by 5 bases; unmatched bases: 11. CDR1 is MNHEY, CDR2 SVGAGI, per germline. The CDR3 nucleotides are TGTGCCAGCAGTAGAACAGGGGCCCCGGGGGAGACCCAGTACTTC. This translates into CASSRTGAPGETQYF.

On this clone itself: A read error may produce the germline difference seen at one junction end. The chain joins TRBV23-1 to TRBJ1-2; D is ambiguous. TRBV23-1 is known as an ORF, though its function is uncertain. This CDR3 is 14 amino acids long. The CDR3 sequence: CASTAGVGIPPQIF. DNA for the CDR3: TGCGCCAGCACCGCCGGGGTAGGAATCCCCCCTCAAATTTTC.

CDR3 in amino acids: CASSFSGGLYGYTF. CDR3 in DNA: TGTGCCAGCAGCTTCTCCGGGGGGCTCTATGGCTACACCTTC. The chain links TRBV7-9 to TRBJ1-2; possibly TRBD1 for D (6 bases). This CDR3 is 14 amino acids long. The V end lost 3 bases, the J end lost 4 bases, and 12 bases lay between the germline ends. Germline lookup yields CDR1 SEHNR and CDR2 FQNEAQ (reference sequence).

The rearrangement links TRBV5-4 to TRBJ2-7, with TRBD1 identical over 7 bases. The germline CDR1 and CDR2 sequences are SGHNT and YYREEE (reference sequence). J lost 5 bases, V lost 4 bases, and 15 bases had no gene match. This CDR3 contains 16 residues. The CDR3 DNA follows: TGTGCCAGCAGCCCAATAGACAGGGTTAACCGGGACGAGCAGTACTTC. Its protein product is CASSPIDRVNRDEQYF.

The chain joins TRBV7-6 to TRBJ2-2; 16 nucleotides match TRBD2. J was trimmed by 7 bases and V by 4 bases; bases with no gene match: 9. Germline V CDR1 and CDR2: SGHVS, FNYEAQ. CDR3 length: 18 residues. CDR3 amino acids: CASSSPGLAGGRRGELFF. Written as DNA, the CDR3 is TGTGCCAGCAGCTCCCCGGGACTAGCGGGAGGGCGTCGCGGGGAGCTGTTTTTT.

The chain combines TRBV12-1 with TRBJ2-1; the D call TRBD1 from the table was never checked on the DNA. TRBV12-1 is given as a pseudogene. The CDR3 runs 16 residues. CDR3 region: CASSSRCRGSYNEQFF. CDR3 DNA: TGTGCCAGCAGCTCAAGATGCAGGGGCTCCTACAATGAGCAGTTCTTC.

The chain links TRBV18 to TRBJ2-3; no firm D call. The CDR3 length is 13 residues. Germline V gene sequence: CDR1 KGHSH, CDR2 LQKENI. Trimming cost V 0 bases and J 4 bases, with 5 bases left between them. The CDR3 region is CASSPPSADTQYF. Here the CDR3 DNA reads TGTGCCAGCTCACCACCGTCGGCAGATACGCAGTATTTT.

This rearrangement joins TRBV11-2 to TRBJ1-2; D gene ambiguous. There are 14 residues in the CDR3. With 5 bases removed from V and 4 bases from J, the gap between germline ends came to 14 bases. Germline V CDR1 and CDR2: SGHAT, FQNNGV. The CDR3 DNA follows: TGTGCCAGCAGCCCTCTGAGGAGGTTCTATGGCTACACCTTC. Translating gives CASSPLRRFYGYTF.

V is TRBV10-3 and J is TRBJ1-2, with no clear D. The CDR3 extends over 14 amino acids. The V gene lost 0 bases and the J gene lost 8 bases, with 13 bases spanning the gap. Germline V gene sequence: CDR1 ENHRY, CDR2 SYGVKD. The CDR3, as DNA: TGTGCCATCAGTGAGTCAAATGGGCAACAGGGCTACACCTTC. This codes for CAISESNGQQGYTF.

The table lists this clone with a count of one. The V and J genes are TRBV9 and TRBJ1-4; 7 nucleotides agree with TRBD1. Germline V CDR1 and CDR2: SGDLS, YYNGEE. V lost 4 bases to trimming and J lost 6 bases; unmatched junction nucleotides: 9. This CDR3 region has 15 residues. CDR3 nucleotide sequence: TGTGCCAGCAGCCTCCGACAGGGCCTGGATGAAAAACTGTTTTTT. Residues: CASSLRQGLDEKLFF.

The gene calls are TRBV6-1 and TRBJ2-7; 10 nucleotides align to TRBD2. The V segment lost 9 bases and the J segment 3 bases; nucleotides outside the gene matches: 11. From germline, CDR1 is MNHNS and CDR2 SASEGT. The CDR3 sequence is 15 residues long. The CDR3 loop reads CASLRTSGINYEQYF. The DNA of the CDR3 is TGTGCCAGTCTCCGGACTAGCGGAATCAACTACGAGCAGTACTTC.

This chain uses TRBV6-1 with TRBJ2-3, with 10 bases that match TRBD1. This CDR3 spans 16 amino acids. The ends lost 4 bases at V and 3 bases at J; junction bases unmatched: 7. Germline CDR1 is MNHNS and CDR2 is SASEGT. CDR3 in DNA: TGTGCCAGCAGTGGGTCCCGGACAGGGGGGACAGATACGCAGTATTTT. Translating it yields CASSGSRTGGTDTQYF.

The gene calls are TRBV7-3 and TRBJ2-1, with D maybe TRBD2 (5 bases). CDR1 is SGHTA, CDR2 FQGTGA, per germline. The CDR3 covers 15 residues. Trimming took off 5 bases at V and 8 bases at J, with 19 bases between the two ends. CDR3 sequence: CASSRTRDEGDEQFF. The DNA of the CDR3 is TGTGCCAGCAGCCGTACTAGGGATGAGGGCGATGAGCAGTTCTTC.

The rearrangement links TRBV18 to TRBJ1-3, with D possibly matching TRBD1 (6 bases). V was pared by 3 bases and J by 0 bases, with 15 bases between. Germline V gene sequence: CDR1 KGHSH, CDR2 LQKENI. This CDR3 contains 17 residues. The CDR3 spells CASSPISGADSGNTIYF. CDR3 coding DNA: TGTGCCAGCTCACCCATTTCAGGGGCCGACTCTGGAAACACCATATATTTT.

The chain joins TRBV9 to TRBJ1-2, with TRBD1 as a possible D gene (5 bases). V lost 3 bases and J 2 bases, leaving 11 bases between the germline ends. Germline lookup yields CDR1 SGDLS and CDR2 YYNGEE. The CDR3 contains 14 residues. CDR3 sequence: CASSGTRLNYGYTF. As DNA, the CDR3 is TGTGCCAGCAGCGGGACAAGGCTCAACTATGGCTACACCTTC.

V is TRBV19 and J is TRBJ2-7; D might be TRBD2 (6 bases). V lost 5 bases and J lost 2, with 16 bases in between. The germline CDR1 and CDR2 sequences are LNHDA and SQIVND (reference sequence). The CDR3 length is 15 residues. For the CDR3, the DNA is TGTGCCAGTAGTCCCTATAGCGGAGAGACCTACGAGCAGTACTTC. Translated, it gives CASSPYSGETYEQYF.

The V call is TRBV28, the J call TRBJ2-1, with TRBD2 matching 7 bases. The ends lost 6 bases at V and 4 bases at J; junction bases unmatched: 12. This CDR3 spans 16 amino acids. Germline values: CDR1 MDHEN, CDR2 SYDVKM. CDR3 amino acids: CASRPVGTRGYNEQFF. CDR3 bases: TGTGCCAGCAGACCCGTCGGAACGCGGGGGTACAATGAGCAGTTCTTC.